Following are 24 T cell receptor beta chains from one sample sequenced in a study of CD8 T cells in ankylosing spondylitis (dated by TCRdb to about 2017). The library was produced with 5' RACE. Sequencing relied on an Illumina HiSeq 2500. The public reads were reprocessed in TCRdb via fastp at Q25 and MiXCR, keeping in-frame beta chains. For every CDR3 protein sequence, its rows merge into one entry that carries the most common genes and DNA. In all, the sample holds about 130,000 distinct CDR3 sequences, and more than 5.5% of those were seen once. The biggest ten clones account for about an eighth of the sample. The source material was blood, either unsorted or a sorted T cell fraction (not recorded which). These receptors originate from a female donor with ankylosing spondylitis or in good health (not recorded which).

The chain recombines TRBV27 with TRBJ1-1, with 7 bases lining up with TRBD1. The CDR3 runs 18 residues. The ends lost 0 bases at V and 0 bases at J; junction bases unmatched: 10. CDR1 MNHEY and CDR2 SMNVEV come from the germline V gene (reference sequence). CDR3 bases: TGTGCCAGCAGTTTATCAGGGGGCAGGATGATACTGAACACTGAAGCTTTCTTT. It encodes CASSLSGGRMILNTEAFF.

In its sample, this clonotype was seen many times. At one of its ends the junction is not consistent with the germline gene, which may arise from a read error. This chain connects TRBV20-1 to TRBJ2-7; D remains unclear. CDR3 length: 11 amino acids. CDR1 and CDR2 (germline): DFQATT, SNEGSKA (reference sequence). In DNA, the CDR3 is TGCAGTGCTAGCCCCTCCCACGAGCAGTACTTC. Amino acids: CSASPSHEQYF.

The sample holds many counts of this clonotype. The V call is TRBV6-6, the J call TRBJ2-7; D gene uncertain. The CDR3 covers 13 residues. The germline V gene encodes CDR1 MNHNY and CDR2 SVGAGI (reference sequence). V dropped 8 bases and J dropped 7 bases, with 18 bases sitting between them. DNA for the CDR3: TGTGCCAGCTCGGAAAAGGTTTACGGTGAGCAGTACTTC. Translating gives CASSEKVYGEQYF.

This chain connects TRBV19 to TRBJ1-1; D ambiguous. Trimming took 0 bases from V and 0 from J, leaving 2 bases between them. Germline lookup yields CDR1 LNHDA and CDR2 SQIVND (reference sequence). CDR3 length: 13 amino acids. The CDR3 spells CASSIEVNTEAFF. The CDR3 coding sequence is TGTGCCAGTAGTATAGAGGTGAACACTGAAGCTTTCTTT.

On this clonotype itself: Compared with germline, one end of the junction differs, possibly owing to a read error. This chain joins TRBV10-3 and TRBJ2-1; D ambiguous. CDR3 size: 12 residues. Germline V lookup: CDR1 ENHRY, CDR2 SYGVKD. The CDR3 DNA is TGTACCATCAGCGATAATAGGGATGAGCAGTTCTTC. This sequence encodes CTISDNRDEQFF.

This clonotype was detected many times. V gene TRBV29-1 combines with J gene TRBJ1-1; 7 bases line up with TRBD1. Germline CDR1 SQVTM, CDR2 ANQGSEA. J gave up 9 bases and V 7 bases, and 5 bases lay outside the gene matches. The CDR3 has 10 residues. This CDR3 reads CSGWDSQAFF. CDR3 sequence (DNA): TGCAGCGGCTGGGACAGTCAAGCTTTCTTT.

This clonotype was seen many times. V is TRBV5-1 and J is TRBJ2-5; tentatively, D is TRBD2 (6 bases). This CDR3 region has 13 residues. The ends were cut back, 7 bases at V and 4 bases at J, with 14 bases in the middle. In germline, CDR1 is SGHRS, CDR2 YFSETQ. The CDR3 region has the DNA TGCGCCAGCCGGGACTCTCTGCCAGAGACCCAGTACTTC. It codes for CASRDSLPETQYF.

This clonotype was observed at least ten times. V gene TRBV6-2 or TRBV6-3 combines with J gene TRBJ1-2, with D unclear. V was cut by 8 bases and J by 2 bases, with 12 bases left in between. CDR3 length: 13 amino acids. The germline V gene encodes CDR1 MNHEY and CDR2 SVGEGT. The CDR3 DNA reads TGTGCCAGCCTAGCGGGCGGGAACTATGGCTACACCTTC. This sequence encodes CASLAGGNYGYTF.

V gene TRBV28 combines with J gene TRBJ2-7; 11 bases align to TRBD1. The CDR3 has 14 residues. The junction had 2 bases not matched to a gene; V was cut back by 4 bases and J by 3 bases. Germline assignment: CDR1 MDHEN and CDR2 SYDVKM. The CDR3 bases are TGTGCCAGCAGTTCGGGACAGGGGGGCTACGAGCAGTACTTC. Protein sequence: CASSSGQGGYEQYF.

There are a few counts of this clonotype. The chain combines TRBV7-9 with TRBJ2-1; D ambiguous. Germline-derived CDR1 and CDR2 are SEHNR and FQNEAQ (reference sequence). The CDR3 length is 14 residues. V was cut by 7 bases and J by 8 bases, with 18 bases left in between. The CDR3 DNA reads TGTGCCAGCACCGTTGCTCCCGATGGGTATGAGCAGTTCTTC. Translating gives CASTVAPDGYEQFF.

This clonotype was recorded many times. The chain carries TRBV20-1 and TRBJ2-2; D is possibly TRBD1 (6 bases). Germline CDR1 reads DFQATT; CDR2 reads SNEGSKA (reference sequence). The CDR3 extends over 13 amino acids. V was cut by 5 bases and J by 2 bases, with 9 bases left in between. The CDR3 here is CSAPDSNTGELFF. The CDR3 nucleotides are TGCAGTGCTCCGGACAGTAACACCGGGGAGCTGTTTTTT.

This clonotype was picked up many times. The chain combines TRBV9 with TRBJ2-5; TRBD2 matches 10 bases. The V segment lost 3 bases and the J segment 5 bases; nucleotides outside the gene matches: 10. Germline CDR1 and CDR2: SGDLS and YYNGEE. This CDR3 has 16 amino acids. The CDR3 DNA reads TGTGCCAGCAGCGCGAGCAGCGGGGGGGCCTGGGAGACCCAGTACTTC. This gives the protein CASSASSGGAWETQYF.

This clonotype has ten or more counts. The chain has TRBV4-2 and TRBJ2-1; TRBD2 might be the D (5 bases). This CDR3 has 12 residues. The V gene lost 0 bases and the J gene lost 8 bases, with 5 bases spanning the gap. CDR1 and CDR2 from the germline V gene are LGHNA and YNFKEQ. The CDR3 bases are TGTGCCAGCAGCCAAGATAGCGATGAGCAGTTCTTC. This encodes CASSQDSDEQFF.

The sample holds many counts of this clonotype. The chain recombines TRBV11-2 with TRBJ2-7; D is uncertain. The CDR3 is 11 amino acids. The V gene lost 4 bases and the J gene lost 5 bases, with 6 bases spanning the gap. CDR1 and CDR2 from the germline V gene are SGHAT and FQNNGV. Written as DNA, the CDR3 is TGTGCCAGCAGCTCTCGACACGAGCAGTACTTC. It encodes CASSSRHEQYF.

V gene TRBV5-1 combines with J gene TRBJ2-1; D not certain. The CDR3 loop spans 15 amino acids. V was pared by 3 bases and J by 0 bases, with 10 bases between. Germline lookup yields CDR1 SGHRS and CDR2 YFSETQ. The CDR3 here is CASSSTKSSYNEQFF. DNA of the CDR3: TGCGCCAGCAGCTCGACAAAGAGCTCCTACAATGAGCAGTTCTTC.

This clonotype was detected ten times or more. The chain is built from TRBV7-3 and TRBJ2-3, with D hard to call. Looked up from germline, CDR1 is SGHTA and CDR2 is FQGTGA. This CDR3 has 14 residues. V gave up 5 bases and J gave up 1 base, with 10 bases separating them. The CDR3, as DNA: TGTGCCAGCAGCATGTCAGCCGGCACAGATACGCAGTATTTT. Translation: CASSMSAGTDTQYF.

This clonotype was detected many times. The rearrangement joins TRBV20-1 to TRBJ1-1; 7 bases map to TRBD1. The J segment lost 0 bases and the V segment lost 0 bases, leaving 7 bases of the junction unmatched. Germline lookup yields CDR1 DFQATT and CDR2 SNEGSKA (reference sequence). The CDR3 has 16 amino acids. The chain's CDR3 is CSAREPGQALNTEAFF. The DNA for the CDR3 is TGCAGTGCTAGAGAACCTGGACAGGCGTTGAACACTGAAGCTTTCTTT.

This clonotype was observed at least ten times. The chain couples TRBV9 to TRBJ2-1; 9 bases fit TRBD2. CDR1 and CDR2 (germline): SGDLS, YYNGEE. After removal of 0 bases from V and 4 bases from J, the junction contained 11 bases not matched to a gene. The CDR3 spans 18 residues. The DNA of the CDR3 is TGTGCCAGCAGCGTAGGAGGGCCCGATAGCGGGGGATACAATGAGCAGTTCTTC. It codes for CASSVGGPDSGGYNEQFF.

This clonotype was found many times. The genes are TRBV11-2 and TRBJ1-5, with D uncertain. Germline lookup yields CDR1 SGHAT and CDR2 FQNNGV. The ends were cut back, 0 bases at V and 0 bases at J, with 6 bases in the middle. The CDR3 has 15 amino acids. CDR3 residues: CASSLDLTSNQPQHF. CDR3 in DNA: TGTGCCAGCAGCTTAGACCTGACTAGCAATCAGCCCCAGCATTTT.

This clonotype appeared many times. The V and J genes are TRBV7-3 and TRBJ2-6, with D possibly TRBD1 on 6 matching bases. Trimming shortened V by 5 bases and J by 0 bases, and 11 bases separated the two germline ends. CDR1 and CDR2 from the germline V gene are SGHTA and FQGTGA. This CDR3 region has 16 residues. The CDR3 DNA follows: TGTGCCAGCAGCCTCCCAGGGGCCTCTGGGGCCAACGTCCTGACTTTC. Translating gives CASSLPGASGANVLTF.

The sample holds many counts of this clonotype. This chain's CDR3 is CASSLGTSGGPYNEQFF. In DNA, the CDR3 is TGTGCCAGCAGTCTCGGGACTAGCGGGGGACCATACAATGAGCAGTTCTTC. This chain joins TRBV12-3 or TRBV12-4 and TRBJ2-1, with 14 bases lining up with TRBD2. The V gene end was trimmed by 5 bases and the J gene end by 4 bases; junction bases not matched to a gene: 7. The CDR3 is made up of 17 amino acids.

This clonotype was seen ten or more times. V gene TRBV5-6 combines with J gene TRBJ2-3; 10 positions match TRBD2. The ends lost 7 bases at V and 7 bases at J; junction bases unmatched: 12. The CDR3 sequence is 15 residues long. Germline V gene data show CDR1 as SGHDT and CDR2 as YYEEEE. CDR3 sequence reads: CASGTLKRGGNTQYF. The CDR3 DNA is TGTGCCAGCGGTACCCTCAAGCGGGGGGGAAATACGCAGTATTTT. Complete variable domain (other parts from reference TRBV5-6 and TRBJ2-3): DAGVTQSPTHLIKTRGQQVTLRCSPKSGHDTVSWYQQALGQGPQFIFQYYEEEERQRGNFPDRFSGHQFPNYSSELNVNALLLGDSALYLCASGTLKRGGNTQYFGPGTRLTVL.

The chain carries TRBV18 and TRBJ2-5, with TRBD2 matching 11 bases. The CDR3 has 17 residues. The V gene's germline CDR1 is KGHSH and CDR2 LQKENI. Trimming took 4 bases from V and 5 from J; bases not matched to a gene: 12. The DNA for the CDR3 is TGTGCCAGCTCACTTCGTTCACTAGCGGGGGCGCGGGAGACCCAGTACTTC. It specifies CASSLRSLAGARETQYF.

This clonotype was found many times. This chain connects TRBV5-6 to TRBJ1-5; D is uncertain. Germline CDR1 is SGHDT and CDR2 is YYEEEE. The V end was cut by 3 bases, the J end by 4 bases, with 11 bases between. The CDR3 sequence is 14 residues long. CDR3 DNA sequence: TGTGCCAGCAGCTCGGGAGCGGGAAATCAGCCCCAGCATTTT. This encodes CASSSGAGNQPQHF.